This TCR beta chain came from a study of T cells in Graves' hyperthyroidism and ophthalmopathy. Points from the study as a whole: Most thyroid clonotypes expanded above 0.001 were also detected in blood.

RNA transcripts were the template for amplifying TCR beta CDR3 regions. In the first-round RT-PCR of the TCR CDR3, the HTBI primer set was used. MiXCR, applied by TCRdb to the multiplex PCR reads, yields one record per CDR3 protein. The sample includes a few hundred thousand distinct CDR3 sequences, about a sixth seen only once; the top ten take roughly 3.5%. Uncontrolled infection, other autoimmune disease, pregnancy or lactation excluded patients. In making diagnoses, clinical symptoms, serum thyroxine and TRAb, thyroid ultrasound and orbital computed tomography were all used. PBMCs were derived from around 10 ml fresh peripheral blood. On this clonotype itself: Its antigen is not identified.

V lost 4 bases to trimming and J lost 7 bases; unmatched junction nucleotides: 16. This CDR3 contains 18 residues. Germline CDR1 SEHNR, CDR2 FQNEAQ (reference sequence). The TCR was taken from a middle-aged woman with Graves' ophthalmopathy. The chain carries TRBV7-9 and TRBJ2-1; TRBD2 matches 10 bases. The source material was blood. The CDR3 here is CASSSIRLLAGEKNEQFF. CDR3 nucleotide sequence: TGTGCCAGCAGCTCCATTCGACTTCTAGCGGGGGAGAAGAATGAGCAGTTCTTC.